This T cell receptor beta chain comes out of a study of T cell responses to AZD1222 COVID-19 vaccine. A word on this clone: Its specificity is not known.

CDR1 and CDR2 (germline): MGHRA, YSYEKL. The CDR3 is made up of 17 amino acids. The J segment lost 1 base and the V segment lost 0 bases, leaving 5 bases of the junction unmatched. Only in-frame clones appear in the TCRdb table, and some are missing; sequencing was by immunoSEQ multiplex PCR. Altogether under 40,000 clones are present, roughly nine tenths being singletons, with the ten largest covering approximately 7%. Overall study results and limits: Compared with day 0, the breadth and depth of the Spike-specific TCR repertoire rose significantly after two doses of AZD1222. Of spike-specific TCRs, nearly half reportedly target regions left unmutated in variants. In all cases, repertoires were sampled only after the peak T cell response. Spike-wide vaccine-associated CD4 TCRs dominated at 160-218 and 743-854.

The sequencing here drew on peripheral blood, taken on day 0 of AZD1222 vaccination. J is TRBJ2-2 and V is TRBV4-1; 7 positions agree with TRBD2. The sequence was obtained from an adult in good health. CDR3 sequence (DNA): TGCGCCAGCAGCCAAGATAGGCGCGGGAGGAACACCGGGGAGCTGTTTTTT. Translation gives CASSQDRRGRNTGELFF.